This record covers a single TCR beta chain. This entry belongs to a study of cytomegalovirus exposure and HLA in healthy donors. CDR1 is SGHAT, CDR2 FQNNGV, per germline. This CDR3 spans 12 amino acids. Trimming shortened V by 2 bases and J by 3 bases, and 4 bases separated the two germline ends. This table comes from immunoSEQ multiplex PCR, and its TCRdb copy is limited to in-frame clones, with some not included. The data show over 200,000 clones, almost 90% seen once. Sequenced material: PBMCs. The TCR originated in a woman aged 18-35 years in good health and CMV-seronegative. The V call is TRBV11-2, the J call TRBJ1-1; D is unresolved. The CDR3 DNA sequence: TGTGCCAGCAGCTTACAGGACACTGAAGCTTTCTTT. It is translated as CASSLQDTEAFF.